These T cell receptor beta chains were read from a single sample in a study of sequential checkpoint blockade in melanoma. Data came from immunoSEQ multiplex PCR; TCRdb stores just in-frame clones and leaves some out. The table lists over 10,000 clones, 25% to 30% of them singletons. Sequencing was performed on tumor tissue (inferred from file names), taken from a patient given nivolumab and ipilimumab in sequence. Receptors originate from a human donor with melanoma. Both conserved end residues are part of each CDR3. The D gene is left open where the match is weak. Not all rows give a size; the values are once, few, many and, for expanded clones, a class.

j_gene | abundance | v_gene | d_gene | CDR3nt | CDR3aa
TRBJ2-1 | - | TRBV25-1 | TRBD2 | TGTGCCAGCAGTAGTACTAGCGGGAGAATCGATGAGCAGTTCTTC | CASSSTSGRIDEQFF
TRBJ2-2 | few | TRBV6-8 | - | TGTGCCAGCAGTTACCCGACCGGGGAGCTGTTTTTT | CASSYPTGELFF
TRBJ1-2 | few | TRBV28 | TRBD1 | TGTGCCAGCAGCCTCACGAACAGGGGCAGGTATGGCTACACCTTC | CASSLTNRGRYGYTF
TRBJ2-7 | few | TRBV6-8 | TRBD2 | TGTGCCAGCAGTCACTCAAGGCCGGCGGGAGGGCGTTCCTACGAGCAGTACTTC | CASSHSRPAGGRSYEQYF
TRBJ1-4 | - | TRBV28 | - | TGTGCCAGCCTGGGTGGGAGGGGGAAAGCGACTAATGAAAAACTGTTTTTT | CASLGGRGKATNEKLFF
TRBJ1-1 | many | TRBV6-8 | - | TGTGCCAGCAGTTACCTCCAAGGGAACACTGAAGCTTTCTTT | CASSYLQGNTEAFF
TRBJ1-5 | many | TRBV11-3 | - | TGTGCCAGCAGCTTAGAGGACGGGGCCCGAAATCAGCCCCAGCATTTT | CASSLEDGARNQPQHF
TRBJ2-1 | - | TRBV6-8 | - | TGTGCCAGCAGTGATTACCCATACAATGAGCAGTTCTTC | CASSDYPYNEQFF
TRBJ2-1 | few | TRBV7-2 | TRBD2 | TGTGCCAGCAGCCCGACTAGCGGCAATGAGCAGTTCTTC | CASSPTSGNEQFF
TRBJ2-5 | few | TRBV6-8 | - | TGTGCCAGCAGTTCCAACCAAGAGACCCAGTACTTC | CASSSNQETQYF
TRBJ1-3 | few | TRBV5-1 | TRBD1 | TGCGCCAGCAGCGAACAGGGGAGTCGTTCTGGAAACACCATATATTTT | CASSEQGSRSGNTIYF
TRBJ2-7 | - | TRBV6-8 | TRBD1 | TGTGCCAGCAGTCCCTGGACAGGGGGCCTCGAGCAGTACTTC | CASSPWTGGLEQYF
TRBJ2-7 | - | TRBV7-4 | - | TGTGCCAGCAGCTTAGTCGGGGCGATAGGGGATTTACGCGAGCAGTACTTC | CASSLVGAIGDLREQYF
TRBJ2-5 | - | TRBV9 | - | TGTGCCAGCAGCGTAGGAACTGTCCAAGAGACCCAGTACTTC | CASSVGTVQETQYF
TRBJ2-1 | - | TRBV18 | TRBD1 | TGTGCCAGCTCACCAGACAGGGGGCGGAATGAGCAGTTCTTC | CASSPDRGRNEQFF
TRBJ2-1 | few | TRBV6-8 | TRBD1 | TGTGCCAGCAGGGGTGACAGGGGGCTAACACTTGCGTACAATGAGCAGTTCTTC | CASRGDRGLTLAYNEQFF
TRBJ2-1 | few | TRBV28 | TRBD1 | TGTGCCAGCAGACAAACAGGGGGCATCCACAATGAGCAGTTCTTC | CASRQTGGIHNEQFF
TRBJ1-4 | few | TRBV27 | TRBD1 | TGTGCCAGCAGTAGACAGGGTGAGGAAAAACTGTTTTTT | CASSRQGEEKLFF
TRBJ1-2 | - | TRBV19 | TRBD1 | TGTGCCAGTACCACGCCAGGGGGCGGTAACTATGGCTACACCTTC | CASTTPGGGNYGYTF
TRBJ2-2 | many | TRBV11-3 | - | TGTGCCAGCAGCTTAGTCTCCCCGGGGACGCGTCGTGAGGACGGGGAGCTGTTTTTT | CASSLVSPGTRREDGELFF
TRBJ1-2 | - | TRBV19 | TRBD1 | TGTGCCAGTTGGGGTCGGGACAGGGCCCTACTCGACTATGGCTACACCTTC | CASWGRDRALLDYGYTF
TRBJ2-1 | - | TRBV5-1 | TRBD2 | TGCGCCAGCAGCTTGGAGCGCGGGAGAGTGGAGGAGCAGTTCTTC | CASSLERGRVEEQFF
TRBJ2-1 | few | TRBV6-7 | - | TGTGCCAGCAGTTACTCGACCTGGGGTGAGCAGTTCTTC | CASSYSTWGEQFF
TRBJ2-2 | - | TRBV19 | TRBD2 | TGTGCCAGTAGTAGAGCGGGAGGGAGTATAGACACCGGGGAGCTGTTTTTT | CASSRAGGSIDTGELFF
TRBJ1-1 | - | TRBV6-8 | TRBD1 | TGTGCCAGCATCCTGACAGGGGGCGCATTGGCTTTCTTT | CASILTGGALAFF
TRBJ2-5 | - | TRBV14 | - | TGTGCCAGCAGCCATGGGGGACAAGAGACCCAGTACTTC | CASSHGGQETQYF
TRBJ2-5 | - | TRBV11-3 | - | TGTGCCAGCCAGCTTCTTCGGGGGACCCAAGAGACCCAGTACTTC | CASQLLRGTQETQYF
TRBJ1-5 | few | TRBV6-8 | - | TGTGCCAGCAGCAACAGGGACAATCAGCCCCAGCATTTT | CASSNRDNQPQHF
TRBJ2-2 | few | TRBV9 | - | TGTGCCAGCAGCGTACCCATAGACACCGGGGAGCTGTTTTTT | CASSVPIDTGELFF
TRBJ2-1 | few | TRBV6-8 | TRBD2 | TGTGCCATCAGTGTGAAAGCGGGAGGATTCCGCCTCAATGAGCAGTTCTTC | CAISVKAGGFRLNEQFF
TRBJ2-5 | few | TRBV28 | TRBD2 | TGTGCCAGCAGTTTATCCCAGACTAGCGGTAGGAAGACCCAGTACTTC | CASSLSQTSGRKTQYF
TRBJ2-1 | - | TRBV28 | - | TGTGCCAGCAGTTTAATTGGGGCTACTAGCTGGGAGCAGTTCTTC | CASSLIGATSWEQFF
TRBJ1-2 | few | TRBV11-3 | - | TGTGCCAGCAGCCGACCTCTCCTAACTCTGAGACAAGACTATGGCTACACCTTC | CASSRPLLTLRQDYGYTF
TRBJ1-2 | - | TRBV29-1 | - | TGCAGCGTTGATTCTCCCGGCGGGGGCGGCTATGGCTACACCTTC | CSVDSPGGGGYGYTF
TRBJ2-5 | medium-sized | TRBV15 | TRBD1 | TGTGCCACCAGCGGTCACAGGGGTTTCGAGACCCAGTACTTC | CATSGHRGFETQYF
TRBJ2-2 | few | TRBV28 | TRBD1 | TGTGCCAGCAGTTCACAGGGGGACAGGGAGCTGTTTTTT | CASSSQGDRELFF
TRBJ1-5 | - | TRBV19 | - | TGTGCCAGTAGTATGCCACAGGGCTATAGCAATCAGCCCCAGCATTTT | CASSMPQGYSNQPQHF
TRBJ2-7 | few | TRBV9 | - | TGTGCCAGCAGCGCAACCGGGATCTCCTACGAGCAGTACTTC | CASSATGISYEQYF
TRBJ2-7 | - | TRBV6-8 | - | TGTGCCAGCAGTGAGTGGGACTCCATCTACGAGCAGTACTTC | CASSEWDSIYEQYF
TRBJ1-2 | - | TRBV28 | - | TGTGCCAGCAGTTTGGCAGTTCTCTATGGCTACACCTTC | CASSLAVLYGYTF
TRBJ2-1 | - | TRBV6-8 | TRBD2 | TGTGCCATAGTGCGGGAGGATGTAAATGAGCAGTTCTTC | CAIVREDVNEQFF
TRBJ2-1 | - | TRBV6-8 | - | TGTGCCAGCAGTTACTCCCAGTCGGGCGAGCAGTTCTTC | CASSYSQSGEQFF
TRBJ2-1 | - | TRBV11-3 | TRBD1 | TGTGCCAGCAGCTCTAGGACAGGAGGATACAATGAGCAGTTCTTC | CASSSRTGGYNEQFF
TRBJ1-2 | medium-sized | TRBV15 | TRBD1 | TGTGCCACCAGCAGGGAACTTACAGGGGTCTACTATGGCTACACCTTC | CATSRELTGVYYGYTF
TRBJ2-7 | - | TRBV4-1 | - | TGCGCCAGCAGCCTAAGCGGGACAGGAGCCTACGAGCAGTACTTC | CASSLSGTGAYEQYF
TRBJ1-3 | - | TRBV11-3 | - | TGTGCCAGCAGCTTAGGGTCCGGGACGGGAGGAAACACCATATATTTT | CASSLGSGTGGNTIYF
TRBJ2-1 | - | TRBV6-8 | TRBD2 | TGTGCCATTACCGGGACTAGCGGTCATGAGCAGTTCTTC | CAITGTSGHEQFF
TRBJ1-5 | - | TRBV6-7 | TRBD1 | TGTGCCAGCAGTTCCCTCGACAGGGGCTATAGCAATCAGCCCCAGCATTTT | CASSSLDRGYSNQPQHF
TRBJ2-5 | medium-sized | TRBV28 | - | TGTGCCAGCAGTTTCCCGTCCGGGATGGAGACCCAGTACTTC | CASSFPSGMETQYF
TRBJ2-7 | - | TRBV28 | - | TGTGCCAGCAGTTCGCCGACTCTCCTCTCCTACGAGCAGTACTTC | CASSSPTLLSYEQYF
TRBJ1-1 | - | TRBV7-1 | - | TGTGCCAGCAGCTTAGATGCCTCCCAGTCAGCTTTCTTT | CASSLDASQSAFF
TRBJ2-7 | - | TRBV28 | TRBD1 | TGTGCCAGCAGTCAGGGGGACAGACCCTACGAGCAGTACTTC | CASSQGDRPYEQYF
TRBJ2-1 | few | TRBV10-3 | - | TGTGCCATCAGTGAGCGGGCCGGCCCACGGAATGAGCAGTTCTTC | CAISERAGPRNEQFF
TRBJ2-1 | few | TRBV6-8 | TRBD2 | TGTGCCAGCAGTAAAGTTAGCGGGACCTACAATGAGCAGTTCTTC | CASSKVSGTYNEQFF
TRBJ1-2 | medium-sized | TRBV6-8 | TRBD1 | TGTGCCATCAGCGGGGGGACAGGGAAATACTATGGCTACACCTTC | CAISGGTGKYYGYTF